This T cell receptor (beta chain) was documented in a study of blood T cell repertoires in COVID-19 (dated by TCRdb to 2020 to 2022). Notes on the research overall: Samples from collaborators originated in the United States, Italy and Spain and spanned both the acute and convalescent phases of COVID-19. The material from the prospective study consisted of cDNA or gDNA derived from T cells, B-cell-depleted T cells, or PBMCs. Subjects who had been exposed to COVID-19, were actively infected with it, or had recovered from it provided the deeply sampled blood TCRbeta repertoires that made up the dataset. The repertoires were released in a freely available public database meant as a resource for research on the immune response to SARS-CoV-2. Samples came from the ongoing ImmuneRACE study (first 160 participants) plus 1,254 subjects from 6 global collaborators. Nearly every sample came with metadata listing a de-identified subject ID, COVID-19 status, age in years and sex. Where HLA class I and class II types were available, the types were taken from metadata supplied by the sample provider, not from assay-based typing.

Only one count was recorded for this clone. The clone's antigen remains unknown. No base quality information exists; no much larger clone differs at one position. TCRbeta CDR3 regions were amplified from genomic DNA by means of the immunoSEQ Assay, a bias-controlled multiplex PCR. For the original study's pipeline: The number of nucleated cells in each sample was estimated from the amplification of reference gene primers within the assay. Sequence reads were collapsed and filtered to measure the absolute abundance of every unique TCRbeta CDR3 rearrangement. For each sample, productive Simpson clonality was calculated as the square root of Simpson's diversity index across productive rearrangements. TCRdb obtained this table from immuneACCESS and retained in-frame rearrangements with V and J assigned. These tables miss some clones; where compared with another copy, unresolved V genes account for less than half of the shortfall, and the remainder is unexplained. That table gives V, J and clone size, and the DNA gave D and trimming. This sample comprises some 260,000 clones, more than 70% of them detected only once. The biggest ten clones account for roughly 3% of the sample.

Each collaborating institution followed its own protocols to collect whole blood in K2EDTA tubes. For TCRbeta analysis, collaborator samples were shipped as frozen whole blood, as isolated PBMCs, or as DNA extracted from either sample type. Trimming accounts for 1 base at V and 2 bases at J, while the number of junction bases matched to no gene is 24. The CDR3, cysteine through phenylalanine, is 22 amino acids long. Of all the DNA, just the CDR3 is kept, 66 bases in frame from base 1. Based on the germline V gene, the CDR1 and CDR2 sequences are LGHNT and FRNRAP. Study-wide findings and limitations: The quantity of clinical and demographic metadata differed by source and by participant and was supplied without curation.

This receptor was identified in a young woman with acute or convalescent COVID-19. The V gene is TRBV12-5 and the J gene is TRBJ2-3, with TRBD1 matching 7 junction bases. The sequenced sample was peripheral blood. The nucleotide sequence reads TGTGCTAGTGGTTTGGGACATTGGTATCCAGACAGGGAGACCCTCCACACAGATACGCAGTATTTT. Its translation reads: CASGLGHWYPDRETLHTDTQYF.